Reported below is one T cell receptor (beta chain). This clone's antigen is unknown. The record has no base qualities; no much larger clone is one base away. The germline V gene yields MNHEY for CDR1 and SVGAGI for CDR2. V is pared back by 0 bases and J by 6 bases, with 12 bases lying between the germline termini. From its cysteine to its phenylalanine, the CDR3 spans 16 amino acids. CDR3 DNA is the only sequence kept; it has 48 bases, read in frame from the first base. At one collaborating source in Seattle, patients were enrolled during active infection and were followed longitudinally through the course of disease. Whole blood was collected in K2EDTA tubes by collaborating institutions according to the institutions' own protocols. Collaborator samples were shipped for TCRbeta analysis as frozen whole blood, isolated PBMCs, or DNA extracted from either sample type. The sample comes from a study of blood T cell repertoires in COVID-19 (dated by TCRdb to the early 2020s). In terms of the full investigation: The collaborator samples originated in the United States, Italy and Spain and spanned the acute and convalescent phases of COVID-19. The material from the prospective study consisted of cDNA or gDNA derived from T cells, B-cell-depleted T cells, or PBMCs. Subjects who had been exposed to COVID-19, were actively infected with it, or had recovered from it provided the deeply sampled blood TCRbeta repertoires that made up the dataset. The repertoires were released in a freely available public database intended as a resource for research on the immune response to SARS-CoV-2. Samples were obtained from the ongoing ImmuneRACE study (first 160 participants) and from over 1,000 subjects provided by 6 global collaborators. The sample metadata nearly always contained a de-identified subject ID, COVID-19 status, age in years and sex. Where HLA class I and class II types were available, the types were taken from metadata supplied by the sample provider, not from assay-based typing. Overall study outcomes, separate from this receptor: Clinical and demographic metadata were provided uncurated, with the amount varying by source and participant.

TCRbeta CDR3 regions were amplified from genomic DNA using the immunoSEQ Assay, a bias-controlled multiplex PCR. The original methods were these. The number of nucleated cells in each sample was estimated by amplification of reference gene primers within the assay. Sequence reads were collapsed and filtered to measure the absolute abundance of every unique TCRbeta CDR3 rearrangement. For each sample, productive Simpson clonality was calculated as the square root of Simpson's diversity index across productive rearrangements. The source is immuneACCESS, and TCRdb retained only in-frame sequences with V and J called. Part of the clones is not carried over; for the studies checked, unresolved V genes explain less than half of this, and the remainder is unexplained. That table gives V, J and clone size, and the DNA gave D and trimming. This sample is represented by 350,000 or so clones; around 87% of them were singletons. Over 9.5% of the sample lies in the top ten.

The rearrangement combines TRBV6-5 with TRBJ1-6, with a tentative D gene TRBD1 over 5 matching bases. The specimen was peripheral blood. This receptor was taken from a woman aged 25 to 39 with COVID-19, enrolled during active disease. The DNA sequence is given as TGTGCCAGCAGTTACTCGAATGTCCAGGGTAATTCACCCCTCCACTTT. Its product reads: CASSYSNVQGNSPLHF.